Listed below are T cell receptor beta chains from one sample, sequenced in a study of T cell clones after liver transplantation. Sequenced by immunoSEQ multiplex PCR; TCRdb stores in-frame clones only, minus some. The data show about 11,000 clones, about 71% seen once. This sample comprised CD4+ T cells from blood, obtained around 31 months after liver transplant. The receptors derive from a human patient who received a liver transplant. Some T cells may trace back to the graft donor. Both conserved end residues are part of each CDR3. The D gene is left open where the match is weak. Expanded clones get a size class; other rows say once, few or many, or leave the size out.

size: .
J: TRBJ1-2
D: .
V: TRBV7-9
DNA: TGTGCCAGCAGCGGCCCAGGGGCTCTTAACTATGGCTACACCTTC
CDR3: CASSGPGALNYGYTF

size: .
J: TRBJ1-5
D: .
V: TRBV28
DNA: TGTGCCAGCAGTTTAACCCGGACAGATCTCAATCAGCCCCAGCATTTT
CDR3: CASSLTRTDLNQPQHF

size: .
J: TRBJ2-5
D: .
V: TRBV6-1
DNA: TGTGCCAGCGAGGGCAGGGGGGGAGAGACCCAGTACTTC
CDR3: CASEGRGGETQYF

size: .
J: TRBJ2-7
D: .
V: TRBV29-1
DNA: TGCAGCGTTGAAACGGGGCTCAGCTCCTACGAGCAGTACTTC
CDR3: CSVETGLSSYEQYF

size: .
J: TRBJ2-3
D: .
V: TRBV7-9
DNA: TGTGCCAGCAGCCCAAAGACAGGAAACACAGATACGCAGTATTTT
CDR3: CASSPKTGNTDTQYF

size: .
J: TRBJ2-5
D: .
V: TRBV29-1
DNA: TGCAGCGTTGGGTTGTATGGACTCTCTATGGAGACCCAGTACTTC
CDR3: CSVGLYGLSMETQYF

size: .
J: TRBJ2-3
D: .
V: TRBV7-9
DNA: TGTGCCAGCAGCGCGCCGGACACGGTCGCAGATACGCAGTATTTT
CDR3: CASSAPDTVADTQYF

size: .
J: TRBJ2-1
D: .
V: TRBV5-1
DNA: TGCGCCAGCAGCTTGGCGGTGCTTTCCTACAATGAGCAGTTCTTC
CDR3: CASSLAVLSYNEQFF

size: .
J: TRBJ2-7
D: .
V: TRBV7-8
DNA: TGTGCCAGCAGCTTAGCTGGGGGGCGAAGGTCCTACGAGCAGTACTTC
CDR3: CASSLAGGRRSYEQYF

size: .
J: TRBJ2-5
D: TRBD2
V: TRBV11-1
DNA: TGTGCCAGCAGCTTAGGGACTAGCGGGGGACAAGAGACCCAGTACTTC
CDR3: CASSLGTSGGQETQYF

size: .
J: TRBJ2-1
D: .
V: TRBV7-6
DNA: TGTGCCAGCAGCTTAGACGGGGGCCCCTACAATGAGCAGTTCTTC
CDR3: CASSLDGGPYNEQFF

size: few
J: TRBJ2-1
D: TRBD2
V: TRBV18
DNA: TGTGCCAGCTCACCACCTGGCGGGGGGTCATACAATGAGCAGTTCTTC
CDR3: CASSPPGGGSYNEQFF

size: .
J: TRBJ1-5
D: .
V: TRBV27
DNA: TGTGCCAGCAGTTATCAGGGCGGCAATCAGCCCCAGCATTTT
CDR3: CASSYQGGNQPQHF

size: .
J: TRBJ1-5
D: .
V: TRBV19
DNA: TGTGCCAGTAGTCCAGACGTGCCCCCTGAGGAGCAGCCCCAGCATTTT
CDR3: CASSPDVPPEEQPQHF

size: medium-sized
J: TRBJ2-2
D: .
V: TRBV6-5
DNA: TGTGCCAGCAGTTATAACAGGGTGGCCGGGGAGCTGTTTTTT
CDR3: CASSYNRVAGELFF

size: .
J: TRBJ2-1
D: .
V: TRBV6-1
DNA: TGTGCCAGCAGACAACTAGATTACAATGAGCAGTTCTTC
CDR3: CASRQLDYNEQFF

size: .
J: TRBJ2-3
D: TRBD2
V: TRBV28
DNA: TGTGCCAGCAGTCCTGGGACTAGCGGGGGGTACACAGATACGCAGTATTTT
CDR3: CASSPGTSGGYTDTQYF

size: .
J: TRBJ1-6
D: .
V: TRBV10-3
DNA: TGTGCCATCAGGGGGGGGGATTCACCCCTCCACTTT
CDR3: CAIRGGDSPLHF

size: .
J: TRBJ2-4
D: TRBD2
V: TRBV29-1
DNA: TGCAGCGTTGGCGGGGGGGAGTTAGCCAAAAACATTCAGTACTTC
CDR3: CSVGGGELAKNIQYF

size: once
J: TRBJ1-1
D: .
V: TRBV6-1
DNA: TGTGCCACCTACCTGGGAGCTCACACTGAAGCTTTCTTT
CDR3: CATYLGAHTEAFF

size: medium-sized
J: TRBJ1-5
D: TRBD1
V: TRBV6-5
DNA: TGTGCCAGCAAACCCGGGACAGGGGGCGGTCAGCCCCAGCATTTT
CDR3: CASKPGTGGGQPQHF

size: few
J: TRBJ2-1
D: .
V: TRBV5-6
DNA: TGTGCCAGCAGCTCCACAGGGAATGAGCAGTTCTTC
CDR3: CASSSTGNEQFF

size: .
J: TRBJ2-7
D: .
V: TRBV4-1
DNA: TGCGCCAGCAGCCAAGATTCAGGGTCCGAGCAGTACTTC
CDR3: CASSQDSGSEQYF

size: medium-sized
J: TRBJ2-1
D: TRBD1
V: TRBV28
DNA: TGTGCCAGCCGCGTTTCGACAGGGTCACTTATTAGGGAGCAGTTCTTC
CDR3: CASRVSTGSLIREQFF

size: .
J: TRBJ2-1
D: TRBD2
V: TRBV15
DNA: TGTGCCACCAGCGACACCGGGACTAGCAAAAATGAGCAGTTCTTC
CDR3: CATSDTGTSKNEQFF

size: once
J: TRBJ2-1
D: TRBD2
V: TRBV19
DNA: TGTGCCAGTAGTATCGGACTAGCGGGGATAAACCAGTTCTTC
CDR3: CASSIGLAGINQFF

size: .
J: TRBJ1-1
D: TRBD1
V: TRBV10-3
DNA: TGTGCCATCAGTGAAGTAGGGGGCCTGAACACTGAAGCTTTCTTT
CDR3: CAISEVGGLNTEAFF

size: .
J: TRBJ2-3
D: TRBD2
V: TRBV29-1
DNA: TGCAGCGTTGACGGCCTAGCGGGAGCGTCGGTTCGGGAAGATACGCAGTATTTT
CDR3: CSVDGLAGASVREDTQYF

size: medium-sized
J: TRBJ1-5
D: TRBD1
V: TRBV15
DNA: TGTGCCACCAGCGGATCGGACAGGGGTCGTCAGCCCCAGCATTTT
CDR3: CATSGSDRGRQPQHF

size: .
J: TRBJ2-1
D: TRBD2
V: TRBV6-1
DNA: TGTGCCAGCAGTGAAGCAGCGGGGGGCTCCTACAATGAGCAGTTCTTC
CDR3: CASSEAAGGSYNEQFF

size: .
J: TRBJ2-7
D: .
V: TRBV7-9
DNA: TGTGCCAGCAGCCCGACTAGGGGGGGCACTTACGAGCAGTACTTC
CDR3: CASSPTRGGTYEQYF

size: .
J: TRBJ2-2
D: .
V: TRBV18
DNA: TGTGCCAGCTCACCCGGGACGAGCGAATCGAACACCGGGGAGCTGTTTTTT
CDR3: CASSPGTSESNTGELFF

size: .
J: TRBJ2-1
D: .
V: TRBV28
DNA: TGTGCCAGCAGTTTAGACAGATCGTCGGATGAGCAGTTCTTC
CDR3: CASSLDRSSDEQFF

size: medium-sized
J: TRBJ2-7
D: .
V: TRBV28
DNA: TGTGCCAGCAGCCTCGGACAGCCCGAGCAGTACTTC
CDR3: CASSLGQPEQYF

size: .
J: TRBJ2-3
D: TRBD2
V: TRBV6-1
DNA: TGTGCCAGCAGTGGACTAGCGGGGGGGCCAGATACGCAGTATTTT
CDR3: CASSGLAGGPDTQYF

size: .
J: TRBJ2-3
D: .
V: TRBV28
DNA: TGTGCCAGCAGTTTGAGAGGGGGGGTCACAGATACGCAGTATTTT
CDR3: CASSLRGGVTDTQYF

size: .
J: TRBJ2-1
D: .
V: TRBV7-9
DNA: TGTGCCAGCAGCTCGCACATGAACTCCTACAATGAGCAGTTCTTC
CDR3: CASSSHMNSYNEQFF

size: .
J: TRBJ2-1
D: .
V: TRBV29-1
DNA: TGCAGCGCCGTACCCCCGGCGCGCGACGAACATAGAAATGAGCAGTTCTTC
CDR3: CSAVPPARDEHRNEQFF

size: .
J: TRBJ2-5
D: TRBD1
V: TRBV7-9
DNA: TGTGCCAGCAGCCGACTAACAGGGGTCCAAGAGACCCAGTACTTC
CDR3: CASSRLTGVQETQYF